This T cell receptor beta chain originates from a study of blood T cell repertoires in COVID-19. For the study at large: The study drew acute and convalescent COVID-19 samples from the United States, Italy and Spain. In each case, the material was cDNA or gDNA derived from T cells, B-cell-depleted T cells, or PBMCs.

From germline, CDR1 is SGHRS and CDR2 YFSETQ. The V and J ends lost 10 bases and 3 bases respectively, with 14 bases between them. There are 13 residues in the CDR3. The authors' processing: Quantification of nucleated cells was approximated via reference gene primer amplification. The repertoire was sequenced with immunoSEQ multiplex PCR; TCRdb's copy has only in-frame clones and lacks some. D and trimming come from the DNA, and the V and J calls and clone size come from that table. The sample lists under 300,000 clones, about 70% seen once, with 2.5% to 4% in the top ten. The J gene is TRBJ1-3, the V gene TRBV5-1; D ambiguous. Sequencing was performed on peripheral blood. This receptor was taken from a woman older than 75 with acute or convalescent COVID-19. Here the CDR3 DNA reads TGCGCCTCAGGCGAGGGAGGTGGAAACACCATATATTTT. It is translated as CASGEGGGNTIYF.